These 24 T cell receptor beta chains originate from one sample sequenced in a study of blood T cell repertoires in COVID-19. TCRdb's copy holds only in-frame clones and misses some; the assay was immunoSEQ multiplex PCR. In the table there are under 75,000 clones, around 90% of which are singletons. Sequencing was done on a sample of peripheral blood. All receptors come from a woman over 75 with active COVID-19.

The chain has TRBV4-1 and TRBJ2-3, with 15 nucleotides matching TRBD2. The V segment lost 7 bases and the J segment 6 bases; nucleotides outside the gene matches: 14. Germline CDR1 and CDR2: MGHRA and YSYEKL. This CDR3 has 18 amino acids. The CDR3 sequence is CASTRTPGLAGGGDTQYF. The CDR3 DNA reads TGCGCCAGCACCCGAACCCCGGGACTAGCGGGGGGAGGGGATACGCAGTATTTT.

V usage is TRBV5-5 and J usage is TRBJ2-4; D possibly corresponds to TRBD1 (6 bases). V lost 3 bases to trimming and J lost 0 bases, with 22 bases between them. Germline loops: CDR1 SGHKS, CDR2 YYEKEE (reference sequence). The CDR3 runs to 19 residues. In DNA, the CDR3 is TGTGCCAGCAGCTCCGGACAGTGGACACTAACGCTAGCCAAAAACATTCAGTACTTC. This gives the protein CASSSGQWTLTLAKNIQYF.

This clone was recorded once. The V gene is TRBV9, the J gene TRBJ2-1, with TRBD1 identical over 9 bases. This CDR3 is 15 amino acids long. CDR1 and CDR2 from the germline V gene are SGDLS and YYNGEE. J was trimmed by 7 bases and V by 4 bases; bases with no gene match: 9. The chain's CDR3 is CASSPHGDRENEQFF. The CDR3 DNA is TGTGCCAGCAGCCCCCATGGGGACAGGGAAAATGAGCAGTTCTTC.

Concerning this clone: The same CDR3 also results from other DNA sequences found in this sample. CDR3 loop: CASSYSRETQYF. The CDR3 nucleotides read TGTGCCAGCAGTTACTCTCGGGAGACCCAGTACTTC. The chain carries TRBV6-5 and TRBJ2-5; D not resolved. Trimming stripped 0 bases from V and 5 bases from J, with 4 bases between. CDR1 and CDR2 (germline): MNHEY, SVGAGI. The CDR3 consists of 12 residues.

This sequence joins TRBV29-1 and TRBJ2-1; tentatively, D is TRBD2 (6 bases). The CDR3 contains 12 residues. From germline, CDR1 is SQVTM and CDR2 ANQGSEA. V gave up 7 bases and J gave up 12 bases, with 19 bases separating them. The CDR3 is CSGAWRGERQFF. DNA of the CDR3: TGCAGCGGGGCCTGGCGGGGAGAGAGGCAGTTCTTC.

The J gene is TRBJ1-6, the V gene TRBV5-4; 7 bases align to TRBD1. V shed 0 bases and J 8 bases; nucleotides not matched to a gene: 2. Germline V gene lookup returns CDR1 SGHNT and CDR2 YYREEE (reference sequence). The CDR3 is made up of 14 amino acids. CDR3 sequence: CASSLEQGYSPLHF. DNA for the CDR3: TGTGCCAGCAGCTTGGAACAGGGGTATTCACCCCTCCACTTT.

The V and J genes are TRBV2 and TRBJ1-6, with 11 bases fitting TRBD1. J lost 12 bases, V lost 9 bases, and 4 bases had no gene match. This CDR3 is 12 amino acids long. CDR1 and CDR2 (germline): SNHLY, FYNNEI. CDR3 sequence reads: CARGQGAGPLHF. CDR3 coding DNA: TGTGCCAGAGGACAGGGGGCGGGACCCCTCCACTTT. The full variable domain, with the rest looked up from reference TRBV2 and TRBJ1-6, is EPEVTQTPSHQVTQMGQEVILRCVPISNHLYFYWYRQILGQKVEFLVSFYNNEISEKSEIFDDQFSVERPDGSNFTLKIRSTKLEDSAMYFCARGQGAGPLHFGNGTRLTVT.

The chain recombines TRBV5-4 with TRBJ2-3; TRBD2 matches at 7 bases. V gave up 4 bases and J gave up 2 bases; unmatched junction bases: 7. Germline V gene sequence: CDR1 SGHNT, CDR2 YYREEE (reference sequence). There are 15 residues in the CDR3. The CDR3 loop is CASSPSSGSTDTQYF. CDR3 in DNA: TGTGCCAGCAGCCCTTCTAGCGGTTCCACAGATACGCAGTATTTT. Together with reference TRBV5-4 and TRBJ2-3, the CDR3 gives the full variable domain: ETGVTQSPTHLIKTRGQQVTLRCSSQSGHNTVSWYQQALGQGPQFIFQYYREEENGRGNFPPRFSGLQFPNYSSELNVNALELDDSALYLCASSPSSGSTDTQYFGPGTRLTVL.

The chain uses TRBV6-1 and TRBJ2-1, with a weak D call TRBD2 (6 bases). CDR3 length equals 14 residues. V was shortened by 2 bases and J by 5 bases, with 10 bases between the two germline ends. From germline, CDR1 is MNHNS and CDR2 SASEGT. The CDR3 coding sequence is TGTGCCAGCAGTGAATCGGGGGAACACAATGAGCAGTTCTTC. This translates into CASSESGEHNEQFF.

The CDR3 sequence: CASSLYGGTYEQYF. DNA for the CDR3: TGTGCCAGCAGTTTATATGGCGGGACCTACGAGCAGTACTTC. The rearrangement links TRBV28 to TRBJ2-7; perhaps TRBD2 as D (6 bases). Germline V gene data show CDR1 as MDHEN and CDR2 as SYDVKM. CDR3 length: 14 amino acids. V lost 1 base to trimming and J lost 2 bases, with 9 bases between them.

The chain couples TRBV9 to TRBJ2-7; possibly TRBD1 for D (6 bases). The CDR3 totals 14 residues. The ends were cut back, 0 bases at V and 3 bases at J, with 10 bases in the middle. CDR1 is SGDLS, CDR2 YYNGEE, per germline. Here the CDR3 reads CASSVGGHNYEQYF. CDR3 nucleotide sequence: TGTGCCAGCAGCGTAGGGGGACACAACTACGAGCAGTACTTC.

The chain has TRBV6-2 or TRBV6-3 and TRBJ2-5; 12 nucleotides match TRBD2. CDR3 length equals 16 residues. After removal of 2 bases from V and 7 bases from J, the junction contained 8 bases not matched to a gene. CDR1 and CDR2 from the germline V gene are MNHEY and SVGEGT. The CDR3, as DNA: TGTGCCAGCAGTTACGGGGCTAGCGGGGGGGTCAGGACCCAGTACTTC. Amino acids: CASSYGASGGVRTQYF.

The chain is built from TRBV28 and TRBJ2-1, with TRBD2 matching 9 bases. The germline CDR1 and CDR2 sequences are MDHEN and SYDVKM. The CDR3 totals 15 residues. V lost 8 bases, J lost 8 bases, and 13 bases stayed unmatched. CDR3 amino acids: CASYLSGGPGDEQFF. DNA of the CDR3: TGTGCCAGCTACCTCAGCGGGGGGCCAGGCGATGAGCAGTTCTTC. Filled out from reference TRBV28 and TRBJ2-1, the complete variable domain reads DVKVTQSSRYLVKRTGEKVFLECVQDMDHENMFWYRQDPGLGLRLIYFSYDVKMKEKGDIPEGYSVSREKKERFSLILESASTNQTSMYLCASYLSGGPGDEQFFGPGTRLTVL.

V is TRBV7-8 and J is TRBJ1-3, with a possible D match to TRBD1 (6 bases). The CDR3 consists of 16 residues. V lost 5 bases and J lost 2, with 16 bases in between. Germline CDR1 reads SGHVS; CDR2 reads FQNEAQ. CDR3 loop: CASSLKGGGTGNTIYF. The CDR3 DNA sequence: TGTGCCAGCAGCCTCAAAGGGGGTGGGACTGGAAACACCATATATTTT.

This clone has more than one count but fewer than ten. The J gene is TRBJ2-2, the V gene TRBV24-1; 9 nucleotides agree with TRBD2. V was pared by 1 base and J by 2 bases, with 4 bases of the junction left unmatched. CDR1 is KGHDR, CDR2 SFDVKD, per germline. This CDR3 spans 17 amino acids. CDR3 loop: CATSDFSGGPNTGELFF. In nucleotides, the CDR3 is TGTGCCACCAGTGATTTTAGCGGGGGACCTAACACCGGGGAGCTGTTTTTT.

This rearrangement joins TRBV4-2 to TRBJ2-3; TRBD2 matches at 9 bases. The CDR3 has 17 residues. Germline CDR1 is LGHNA and CDR2 is YNFKEQ. Trimming took 1 base from V and 0 from J; bases not matched to a gene: 5. The CDR3 bases are TGTGCCAGCAGCCAAGCGGGCGGGGGGGATAGCACAGATACGCAGTATTTT. Translated: CASSQAGGGDSTDTQYF.

The V gene is TRBV5-1, the J gene TRBJ2-2, with a tentative D call TRBD1 (6 bases). Germline V lookup: CDR1 SGHRS, CDR2 YFSETQ. Between the trimmed V and J ends, which lost 4 bases and 1 base, there was a span of 11 bases. This CDR3 is 15 amino acids long. The CDR3 loop is CASSLQTGNTGELFF. Here the CDR3 DNA reads TGCGCCAGCAGCCTCCAGACAGGGAACACCGGGGAGCTGTTTTTT.

This clone has a handful of counts. This chain links TRBV11-3 with TRBJ2-2; 12 nucleotides agree with TRBD1. The CDR3 has 16 residues. The germline V gene has CDR1 SGHNT and CDR2 YENEEA. Trimming removed 1 base from V and 7 bases from J; junction bases left unmatched: 4. CDR3 DNA sequence: TGTGCCAGCAGCTTAGGTGGGACAGGGGGCCTCGGGGAGCTGTTTTTT. As protein: CASSLGGTGGLGELFF.

The chain uses TRBV4-1 and TRBJ1-2; tentatively, D is TRBD1 (5 bases). CDR1 is MGHRA, CDR2 YSYEKL, per germline. Trimming stripped 8 bases from V and 5 bases from J, with 21 bases between. This CDR3 region has 15 residues. The CDR3 nucleotides are TGCGCCAGCCGACCGGCGGGGGGAGGGGAGTATGGCTACACCTTC. Translated: CASRPAGGGEYGYTF.

This chain links TRBV11-1 with TRBJ2-7; D call uncertain. The ends were cut back, 1 base at V and 0 bases at J, with 7 bases in the middle. In germline, CDR1 is SGHAT, CDR2 FQDESV (reference sequence). The CDR3 extends over 14 amino acids. In DNA form, the CDR3 reads TGTGCCAGCAGCTTAGGGCAGGCCTCCTACGAGCAGTACTTC. This translates into CASSLGQASYEQYF.

The chain uses TRBV27 and TRBJ2-5; 9 nucleotides line up with TRBD2. CDR1 and CDR2 (germline): MNHEY, SMNVEV (reference sequence). V gave up 4 bases and J gave up 3 bases; unmatched junction bases: 12. The CDR3 is 17 amino acids. CDR3 bases: TGTGCCAGCAGTTCACACCTCACGACTAGCGGAAAAGAGACCCAGTACTTC. It encodes CASSSHLTTSGKETQYF.

The V gene is TRBV18, the J gene TRBJ1-4; the D gene is possibly TRBD1 (5 bases). Per the germline V gene, CDR1 is KGHSH and CDR2 is LQKENI. V was trimmed by 2 bases and J by 11 bases, leaving 12 bases between them. This CDR3 spans 13 amino acids. The CDR3 nucleotides are TGTGCCAGCTCACCAGACCTATCAGGGAAACTGTTTTTT. It codes for CASSPDLSGKLFF. Supplemented by reference TRBV18 and TRBJ1-4, the full variable domain reads NAGVMQNPRHLVRRRGQEARLRCSPMKGHSHVYWYRQLPEEGLKFMVYLQKENIIDESGMPKERFSAEFPKEGPSILRIQQVVRGDSAAYFCASSPDLSGKLFFGSGTQLSVL.

The chain carries TRBV19 and TRBJ2-3, with 8 bases fitting TRBD2. V shed 5 bases, J shed 2 bases, and the junction held 6 bases outside the gene matches. The germline CDR1 and CDR2 sequences are LNHDA and SQIVND (reference sequence). The CDR3 consists of 15 residues. In nucleotides, the CDR3 is TGTGCCAGTAGTTCACTAGCGGTACCCACAGATACGCAGTATTTT. Protein sequence: CASSSLAVPTDTQYF.

The chain recombines TRBV28 with TRBJ2-7, with 8 bases identical to TRBD2. The CDR3 is 16 residues long. Per the germline V gene, CDR1 is MDHEN and CDR2 is SYDVKM. Germline trimming cut 0 bases from V and 0 bases from J; bases unmatched to any gene: 4. CDR3: CASSLWGAGGSYEQYF. The CDR3 DNA sequence: TGTGCCAGCAGTTTATGGGGGGCGGGGGGCTCCTACGAGCAGTACTTC.